This record looks at one T cell receptor (beta chain) sequence and its context. The participants were between roughly 18 and 89 years old and came from about two dozen US areas. The sample belongs to a study of blood T cell repertoires in COVID-19. Turning to the study itself: Whether acute or convalescent, the COVID-19 samples came from the United States, Italy and Spain.

The ends were cut back, 5 bases at V and 2 bases at J, with 13 bases in the middle. This CDR3 is built from 14 residues. From germline, CDR1 is SEHNR and CDR2 FQNEAQ (reference sequence). The table came from immunoSEQ multiplex PCR; TCRdb's copy has only in-frame clones and leaves some out. Here the sample spans hundreds of thousands of clones, around nine tenths being singletons. The chain joins TRBV7-9 to TRBJ2-7, with a possible D match to TRBD1 (6 bases). This receptor was identified in a middle-aged woman who had recovered from COVID-19. The sequenced sample was PBMCs or T cells enriched from blood (not recorded which). The CDR3 loop reads CASSPLQGPYEQYF. The DNA of the CDR3 is TGTGCCAGCAGCCCTTTACAGGGCCCCTACGAGCAGTACTTC.